This is a list of T cell receptor beta chains from one sample in a study of Graves' ophthalmopathy and Graves' hyperthyroidism. TCRdb re-analysed the multiplex PCR reads in MiXCR, keeping a single row per CDR3 protein. This sample has roughly 220,000 distinct CDR3 sequences, with roughly 50% found just once. The sample consisted of peripheral blood. These receptors all come from an adult man with Graves' ophthalmopathy. Each CDR3 is given with its conserved first and last residue. D genes are given only for firm matches. Clone size is shown for a subset of rows, as once, few, many or a class of expanded clone.

CDR3 length	J gene	D gene	V gene	clone size	CDR3 DNA	CDR3 protein
13	TRBJ2-7	TRBD2	TRBV7-8	many	TGTGCCAGCAGCTTAGGGACTAGCGGGAGTGCGGGCTTC	CASSLGTSGSAGF
12	TRBJ1-1	TRBD1	TRBV6-6	.	TGTGCCAGCAGTTCAGGGACAGGGTTAGCTTTCTTT	CASSSGTGLAFF
16	TRBJ1-3	.	TRBV12-5	.	TGTGCCAGCAGTTTATCGCGGACACTCTCTGGAAACACCATATATTTT	CASSLSRTLSGNTIYF
15	TRBJ2-7	.	TRBV12-3/TRBV12-4	few	TGTGCCAGCAGTCCGGGCCAGGGGTCATTCTACGAGCAGTACTTC	CASSPGQGSFYEQYF
12	TRBJ2-7	.	TRBV2	.	TGTGCCAGCAGCGAGCCGCCTATGGAGCAGTACTTC	CASSEPPMEQYF
15	TRBJ1-2	TRBD1	TRBV5-1	.	TGCGCCAGCAGCTCGTACGACAGGGGGGTCGATGGCTACACCTTC	CASSSYDRGVDGYTF
13	TRBJ1-4	.	TRBV2	many	TGTGCCAGCAGTGACAGCTTTAATGAAAAACTGTTTTTT	CASSDSFNEKLFF
15	TRBJ2-6	.	TRBV7-9	many	TGTGCCAGCACCCAGGGGAACTCTGGGGCCAACGTCCTGACTTTC	CASTQGNSGANVLTF
15	TRBJ1-2	.	TRBV7-2	.	TGTGCCAGCAGCGCTTACCGGGACTCCCTAGCACGCTACACCTTC	CASSAYRDSLARYTF
15	TRBJ2-2	.	TRBV7-8	.	TGTGCCAGCAGCTTATATGGGCCCTCCACCGGGGAGCTGTTTTTT	CASSLYGPSTGELFF
13	TRBJ2-7	.	TRBV11-2	.	TGTGCCAGCAGCTTAGTAGCCAGTTACGAGCAGTACTTC	CASSLVASYEQYF
12	TRBJ2-7	TRBD1	TRBV2	.	TGTGCCAGCAGCATTGGACAGGTCGAGCAGTACTTC	CASSIGQVEQYF
14	TRBJ2-7	.	TRBV2	many	TGTGCCAGCAGAGGGGGGCGTAGTAGCTACGAGCAGTACTTC	CASRGGRSSYEQYF
13	TRBJ1-1	.	TRBV12-3/TRBV12-4	.	TGTGCCAGCAGTTTTCAGGTCGGGACTGAAGCTTTCTTT	CASSFQVGTEAFF
14	TRBJ1-2	TRBD1	TRBV19	few	TGTGCCAGTACAACAGGGGCTGGAGGCTATGGCTACACCTTC	CASTTGAGGYGYTF
16	TRBJ2-7	TRBD1	TRBV12-3/TRBV12-4	few	TGTGCCAGCACCCAAGGACATGGGACAGGGGTGAACGAGCAGTACTTC	CASTQGHGTGVNEQYF
13	TRBJ1-1	.	TRBV10-1	.	TGCGCCAGCAGTGAGCAGGGATACACTGAAGCTTTCTTT	CASSEQGYTEAFF
13	TRBJ1-1	.	TRBV7-9	few	TGTGCCAGCAGCTTAGGTCTGGACACTGAAGCTTTCTTT	CASSLGLDTEAFF
14	TRBJ2-5	.	TRBV5-5	.	TGTGCCAGCAGCGCTGCCGGGACCGGTGGGACCCAGTACTTC	CASSAAGTGGTQYF
21	TRBJ1-2	.	TRBV20-1	.	.	CSANTPGQGTMATPSVNGYTF
14	TRBJ1-2	.	TRBV6-2/TRBV6-3	.	TGTGCCAGCATTGACAGCGGAGGAGGCTATGGCTACACCTTC	CASIDSGGGYGYTF
14	TRBJ2-5	.	TRBV2	.	TGTGCCAGCAGCGCCGACAGAGCGCAAGAGACCCAGTACTTC	CASSADRAQETQYF
14	TRBJ1-2	.	TRBV12-3/TRBV12-4	once	TGTGCTAGTGGCCTCACCCCGCCGGGCTATGGCTACACCTTC	CASGLTPPGYGYTF
15	TRBJ1-5	.	TRBV9	.	TGTGCCAGCAGCGTTACAGGTAATAGCAATCAGCCCCAGCATTTT	CASSVTGNSNQPQHF
13	TRBJ1-2	TRBD1	TRBV10-3	.	TGTGCCAGCAGTCCGCAGACAGGGAATGGCTACACCTTC	CASSPQTGNGYTF
12	TRBJ1-2	TRBD1	TRBV12-3/TRBV12-4	.	TGTGCCAGCATCATGACAGGGTTCGGCTACACCTTC	CASIMTGFGYTF
13	TRBJ1-1	TRBD1	TRBV12-3/TRBV12-4	few	TGTGCCACCAGGGACAGGGTGGGGACTGAAGCTTTCTTT	CATRDRVGTEAFF
13	TRBJ2-7	.	TRBV29-1	.	TGCAGCGTTGAAGAGGACAGCGCCTACGAGCAGTACTTC	CSVEEDSAYEQYF
16	TRBJ2-5	TRBD2	TRBV2	few	TGTGCCAGCAGTGAAGGGCTAGCGGGGCACCAAGAGACCCAGTACTTC	CASSEGLAGHQETQYF
15	TRBJ1-1	TRBD1	TRBV7-2	.	TGTGCCAGCAAGGGGTGGGACAGGGTGAACACTGAAGCTTTCTTT	CASKGWDRVNTEAFF
15	TRBJ1-5	.	TRBV2	few	TGTGCCAGCAGTGGAGGCAGGGGATTCAATCAGCCCCAGCATTTT	CASSGGRGFNQPQHF
12	TRBJ1-5	.	TRBV19	.	TGTGCCAGTAGTGCCTTCAATCAGCCCCAGCATTTT	CASSAFNQPQHF
15	TRBJ1-2	.	TRBV11-2	.	TGCGCCAGCAGCCCAGGGTACCCGGGTGGCTATGGCTACACCTTC	CASSPGYPGGYGYTF
13	TRBJ1-4	.	TRBV25-1	.	TGTGCCAGCTCCAGGGGTACTAATGAAAAACTGTTTTTT	CASSRGTNEKLFF
14	TRBJ1-1	TRBD1	TRBV2	.	TGTGCCAGCAGACTAAAGACAGGGGGCACTGAAGCTTTCTTT	CASRLKTGGTEAFF
15	TRBJ2-5	.	TRBV5-5	once	TGTGCCAGCAGCACGCTAGTGGGGGGACGGGAGACCCAGTACTTC	CASSTLVGGRETQYF
14	TRBJ2-7	TRBD2	TRBV19	.	TGTGCCAGTAGCCAGGGGGGGACTAGCGGCGAGCAGTACTTC	CASSQGGTSGEQYF
15	TRBJ1-5	.	TRBV12-3/TRBV12-4	.	TGTGCCAGCAGTTTACGGTGGGGGGACAATCAGCCCCAGCATTTT	CASSLRWGDNQPQHF
17	TRBJ1-2	.	TRBV25-1	many	TGTGCCAGCAAAAGGGGGGCAGGGAAGTTTGCTACCTATGGCTACACCTTC	CASKRGAGKFATYGYTF
15	TRBJ1-1	.	TRBV7-9	.	TGTGCCAGCAGCTTAGGAGCAGGGATGGAGACTGAAGCCTTCTTT	CASSLGAGMETEAFF
13	TRBJ1-2	TRBD1	TRBV7-9	many	TGTGCCAGCAGCTTAGGACAGGGGCTGGGCTACACCTTC	CASSLGQGLGYTF
15	TRBJ2-2	TRBD2	TRBV5-1	.	TGCGCCAGCAGCATGACTAGCGGGGACACCGGGGAGCTGTTTTTT	CASSMTSGDTGELFF
14	TRBJ2-7	TRBD2	TRBV10-3	.	TGTGCCAGCAGTCGTAGCGGGGGGCTTACCGAGCAGTACTTC	CASSRSGGLTEQYF
14	TRBJ1-2	TRBD1	TRBV24-1	.	TGTGCCACCAGTGATTTCGACAGGGGCGCTGGCTACACCTTC	CATSDFDRGAGYTF
15	TRBJ1-1	.	TRBV2	.	TGCGCCAGCAGCCAAGAGTCGGGGGGAAGCACTGAAGCTTTCTTT	CASSQESGGSTEAFF
14	TRBJ1-6	.	TRBV7-9	many	TGTGCCAGCAGCCCGGACTGGGACGATTCACCCCTCCACTTT	CASSPDWDDSPLHF
13	TRBJ1-6	.	TRBV10-2	few	TGCGCCAGCAGTGACCCTGGACCTTCACCCCTCCACTTT	CASSDPGPSPLHF
12	TRBJ1-1	.	TRBV5-8	.	TGTGCCAGCAGCGGCGTGGGGTTTCGAGCTTTCTTT	CASSGVGFRAFF
12	TRBJ2-7	TRBD2	TRBV29-1	.	TGCTCCGCCCCAGCGGGAGGGTACGAGCAGTACTTC	CSAPAGGYEQYF
13	TRBJ2-2	.	TRBV29-1	.	TGCAGCGTTGAGTCTTACAGTACCGGGGAGCTGTTTTTT	CSVESYSTGELFF
15	TRBJ1-4	.	TRBV2	few	TGTGCCAGCTCCAGAGACAGTCCAACTAATGAAAAACTGTTTTTT	CASSRDSPTNEKLFF
14	TRBJ2-2	.	TRBV25-1	.	TGTGCCAGCAGCTCAGGGTGGAACACCGGGGAGCTGTTTTTT	CASSSGWNTGELFF
14	TRBJ2-2	TRBD1	TRBV2	.	TGTGCCAGCGGAAGGACAGGGAAAACCGGGGAGCTGTTTTTT	CASGRTGKTGELFF
14	TRBJ2-7	.	TRBV19	.	TGTGCCAGTAGTATTGGTCGGTACACCTACGAGCAGTACTTC	CASSIGRYTYEQYF
14	TRBJ1-2	.	TRBV5-1	few	TGCGCCAGCAGCGTCTACCCAGGGGACTATGGCTACACCTTC	CASSVYPGDYGYTF